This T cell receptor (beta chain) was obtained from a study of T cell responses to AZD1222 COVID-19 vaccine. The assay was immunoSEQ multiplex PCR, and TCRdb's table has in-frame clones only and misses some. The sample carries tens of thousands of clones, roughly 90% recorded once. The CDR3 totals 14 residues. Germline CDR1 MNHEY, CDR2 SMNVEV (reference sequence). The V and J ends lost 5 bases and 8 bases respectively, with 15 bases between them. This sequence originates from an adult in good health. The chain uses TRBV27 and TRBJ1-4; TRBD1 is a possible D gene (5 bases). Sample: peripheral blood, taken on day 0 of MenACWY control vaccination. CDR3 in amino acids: CASSESRVQEKLFF. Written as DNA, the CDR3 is TGTGCCAGCAGTGAGTCCAGGGTTCAGGAAAAACTGTTTTTT.